This T cell receptor beta chain was profiled in a study of early stage breast cancer tumors. Study details: Around 9.8-fold was the mean read coverage per sample. Findings of the study overall: Commonly generated sequences made up most enriched TCRB sequences shared between patients. Unsorted bulk genomic DNA sequencing lacked pairing and functional marker data. In 14 of 16 patients, blood comparison separated tumor from normal breast.

Trimming took off 0 bases at V and 1 base at J, with 11 bases between the two ends. The CDR3 consists of 16 residues. The V gene's germline CDR1 is SGHRS and CDR2 YFSETQ. The method was immunoSEQ multiplex PCR; TCRdb's version includes in-frame clones alone and lacks a portion of them. The sample contains about 28,000 clones, roughly 50% of which appear only once. As to this clone: Antigen specificity is unknown.

Sequencing was performed on breast tumor tissue. The TCR sequence derives from a person aged 50-59 years with breast cancer. J is TRBJ1-3 and V is TRBV5-1, with D hard to call. This CDR3 is CASSLGQTGSGNTIYF. The CDR3, as DNA: TGCGCCAGCAGCTTGGGTCAGACGGGTTCTGGAAACACCATATATTTT.